This is a list of T cell receptor beta chains from one sample in a study of T cells in Graves' hyperthyroidism and ophthalmopathy. TCRdb itself ran the multiplex PCR reads through MiXCR, one entry per CDR3 protein. The sample carries 350,000 to 400,000 distinct CDR3 sequences, over 15% recorded once. Sequenced input: blood. These receptor sequences come from a woman between 18 and 29 years old with Graves' hyperthyroidism. Each CDR3 is given with its conserved first and last residue. The D gene is left open where the match is weak. Size tells how often a clone was seen (once, few, many) or the class of an expanded clone, and some rows leave it out.

v_call: TRBV6-1
j_call: TRBJ2-4
d_call: TRBD2
clone_size: -
cdr3_nt: TGTGCCAGCAGCGGGACTAGCGGGAGTAACATTCAGTACTTC
cdr3_aa: CASSGTSGSNIQYF

v_call: TRBV2
j_call: TRBJ2-5
d_call: -
clone_size: many
cdr3_nt: TGTGCCAGCAGTGAATCCGATCCCTGGGTGTACTTC
cdr3_aa: CASSESDPWVYF

v_call: TRBV28
j_call: TRBJ1-5
d_call: -
clone_size: -
cdr3_nt: TGTGCCAGCAGTTTACTTACAGACCTATATAGCAATCAGCCCCAGCATTTT
cdr3_aa: CASSLLTDLYSNQPQHF

v_call: TRBV3-1
j_call: TRBJ1-3
d_call: -
clone_size: -
cdr3_nt: TGTGCCAACGACAAACTCTCTGGAAACACCATATATTTT
cdr3_aa: CANDKLSGNTIYF

v_call: TRBV20-1
j_call: TRBJ2-4
d_call: -
clone_size: many
cdr3_nt: TGCAGTGCGGGGGGTATAGCCAAAAACATTCAGTACTTC
cdr3_aa: CSAGGIAKNIQYF

v_call: TRBV2
j_call: TRBJ2-2
d_call: TRBD2
clone_size: -
cdr3_nt: TGTGCCAGCAGGAGCGGGGCGGGGACCGGGGAGCTGTTTTTT
cdr3_aa: CASRSGAGTGELFF

v_call: TRBV29-1
j_call: TRBJ2-7
d_call: -
clone_size: many
cdr3_nt: TGCAGCGGGGTAGAGGGGCGCGGCGAGCAGTACTTC
cdr3_aa: CSGVEGRGEQYF

v_call: TRBV20-1
j_call: TRBJ2-5
d_call: TRBD1
clone_size: many
cdr3_nt: TGCAGTGCTAGAGTATTTCGGGGACAGGGTATCCAAGAGACCCAGTACTTC
cdr3_aa: CSARVFRGQGIQETQYF

v_call: TRBV6-5
j_call: TRBJ1-2
d_call: -
clone_size: many
cdr3_nt: TGTGCCAGCAGTTACGCAGGGAACTATGGCTACACCTTC
cdr3_aa: CASSYAGNYGYTF

v_call: TRBV15
j_call: TRBJ2-7
d_call: -
clone_size: many
cdr3_nt: TGTGCCACCAGCAGAGGTCGAGGACAGCACTACGAGCAGTACTTC
cdr3_aa: CATSRGRGQHYEQYF

v_call: TRBV7-2
j_call: TRBJ2-5
d_call: -
clone_size: many
cdr3_nt: TGTGCCAGCAGCTTACCCGAAGGACATTGGGCCCAGTACTTC
cdr3_aa: CASSLPEGHWAQYF

v_call: TRBV9
j_call: TRBJ2-7
d_call: TRBD1
clone_size: -
cdr3_nt: TGTGCCAGCAGCGTATCCCTCGGTGGTGAGACAGGGGACTACGAGCAGTACTTC
cdr3_aa: CASSVSLGGETGDYEQYF

v_call: TRBV10-3
j_call: TRBJ1-1
d_call: -
clone_size: -
cdr3_nt: TGTGCCATCAGTGACTCTCCTCTTGACAGGAACACTGAAGCTTTCTTT
cdr3_aa: CAISDSPLDRNTEAFF

v_call: TRBV12-3/TRBV12-4
j_call: TRBJ1-5
d_call: -
clone_size: -
cdr3_nt: TGTGCCAGCAGTTTGGCGGGGGGCGGCAATCAGCCCCAGCATTTT
cdr3_aa: CASSLAGGGNQPQHF

v_call: TRBV7-9
j_call: TRBJ1-2
d_call: -
clone_size: few
cdr3_nt: TGTGCCAGCAGCTTAGAGAGCTGGACTGGCTACACCTTC
cdr3_aa: CASSLESWTGYTF

v_call: TRBV12-3/TRBV12-4
j_call: TRBJ1-2
d_call: -
clone_size: -
cdr3_nt: TGTGCCAGCAGTTTAGAAGGCAGCGACTACACCTTC
cdr3_aa: CASSLEGSDYTF

v_call: TRBV6-1
j_call: TRBJ2-5
d_call: -
clone_size: many
cdr3_nt: TGTGCCAGCAGCCCCCCGGCAGGGGACGAGACCCAGTACTTC
cdr3_aa: CASSPPAGDETQYF

v_call: TRBV6-5
j_call: TRBJ1-3
d_call: -
clone_size: many
cdr3_nt: TGTGCCAGCAGTTACTCTGGGGGCTTTGGAAACACCATATATTTT
cdr3_aa: CASSYSGGFGNTIYF

v_call: TRBV19
j_call: TRBJ1-5
d_call: -
clone_size: -
cdr3_nt: TGTGCCGTAGGCCTAGGCGACAATCAGCCCCAGCATTTT
cdr3_aa: CAVGLGDNQPQHF

v_call: TRBV10-3
j_call: TRBJ2-7
d_call: TRBD1
clone_size: many
cdr3_nt: TGTGCCATCGGCCGGGACAGCAACTACGAGCAGTACTTC
cdr3_aa: CAIGRDSNYEQYF

v_call: TRBV4-1
j_call: TRBJ2-2
d_call: -
clone_size: -
cdr3_nt: TGCGCCAGCAGCTCTCAAGGGGGTTTGAACACCGGGGAGCTGTTTTTT
cdr3_aa: CASSSQGGLNTGELFF

v_call: TRBV29-1
j_call: TRBJ1-1
d_call: -
clone_size: many
cdr3_nt: TGCAGCGCTGGCCCAGGGACGGTGAACACTGAAGCTTTCTTT
cdr3_aa: CSAGPGTVNTEAFF

v_call: TRBV6-2/TRBV6-3
j_call: TRBJ1-1
d_call: -
clone_size: -
cdr3_nt: TGTGCCAGCAGTTACTCAGGACTCAGGAACACTGAAGCTTTCTTT
cdr3_aa: CASSYSGLRNTEAFF

v_call: TRBV12-3/TRBV12-4
j_call: TRBJ1-5
d_call: -
clone_size: many
cdr3_nt: TGTGCCAGCAGTTTCGGGCGGGGGCAGCCCCAGCATTTT
cdr3_aa: CASSFGRGQPQHF

v_call: TRBV7-8
j_call: TRBJ2-7
d_call: -
clone_size: many
cdr3_nt: TGTGCCAGCAGCATAGCGACAGACTACGAGCAGTACTTC
cdr3_aa: CASSIATDYEQYF

v_call: TRBV7-8
j_call: TRBJ2-5
d_call: -
clone_size: many
cdr3_nt: TGTGCCAGCAGCTCGGGTCCCCAGGAGACCCAGTACTTC
cdr3_aa: CASSSGPQETQYF

v_call: TRBV18
j_call: TRBJ1-1
d_call: -
clone_size: few
cdr3_nt: TGTGCCAGCTCACCACAGATAGCAGACACTGATGCTTTCTTT
cdr3_aa: CASSPQIADTDAFF